Shown below are 25 T cell receptor beta chains from a single sample sequenced in a study of cytomegalovirus exposure and HLA in healthy donors. Primers included in the PCR were 60 Vbeta and 13 Jbeta primers. Produced via immunoSEQ multiplex PCR; TCRdb's table is partial and in-frame only. This table has some 110,000 clones, around 77% appearing once. The specimen was PBMCs. These receptors were collected from a man aged 50-59 years in good health and CMV-seropositive.

The gene calls are TRBV19 and TRBJ2-1; perhaps TRBD1 as D (6 bases). The CDR3 consists of 13 residues. Germline V gene sequence: CDR1 LNHDA, CDR2 SQIVND (reference sequence). The V end was cut by 3 bases, the J end by 8 bases, with 11 bases between. The CDR3 nucleotides are TGTGCCAGTAGTATGGAACAGGGTGATGAGCAGTTCTTC. The encoded protein is CASSMEQGDEQFF. The full variable domain, with the rest looked up from reference TRBV19 and TRBJ2-1, is DGGITQSPKYLFRKEGQNVTLSCEQNLNHDAMYWYRQDPGQGLRLIYYSQIVNDFQKGDIAEGYSVSREKKESFPLTVTSAQKNPTAFYLCASSMEQGDEQFFGPGTRLTVL.

This chain joins TRBV2 and TRBJ1-3; TRBD1 matches at 10 bases. The germline V gene encodes CDR1 SNHLY and CDR2 FYNNEI. V gave up 8 bases and J gave up 4 bases; unmatched junction bases: 11. This CDR3 region has 16 residues. CDR3 loop: CASAWSGTGVGNTIYF. The DNA of the CDR3 is TGTGCCAGCGCTTGGTCCGGGACAGGGGTCGGAAACACCATATATTTT.

Here the CDR3 DNA reads TGTGCCAGCAGCTCTACCGTTGGGGAGCTCCACGAGCAGTACTTC. Translating gives CASSSTVGELHEQYF. The chain has TRBV11-2 and TRBJ2-7, with TRBD2 as a possible D gene (5 bases). V lost 4 bases and J 5 bases, leaving 18 bases between the germline ends. The CDR3 has 15 residues. Germline V gives CDR1 SGHAT, CDR2 FQNNGV.

In nucleotides, the CDR3 is TGTGCCAGCAGTTACTCACTTACGGGGAATCAGCCCCAGCATTTT. This encodes CASSYSLTGNQPQHF. The chain links TRBV6-5 to TRBJ1-5; no clear D. The V end lost 0 bases, the J end lost 4 bases, and 10 bases lay between the germline ends. Germline loops: CDR1 MNHEY, CDR2 SVGAGI. The CDR3 spans 15 residues.

This chain links TRBV5-1 with TRBJ2-7; 9 bases are a match to TRBD1. CDR1 is SGHRS, CDR2 YFSETQ, per germline. CDR3 length equals 15 residues. With 4 bases clipped from V and 5 bases from J, the junction kept 10 bases outside the gene matches. CDR3 sequence: CASSLGDRDANEQYF. The CDR3 nucleotides read TGCGCCAGCAGCCTTGGGGACAGGGACGCCAACGAGCAGTACTTC. Using reference TRBV5-1 and TRBJ2-7 for the parts outside the CDR3, the full variable domain is KAGVTQTPRYLIKTRGQQVTLSCSPISGHRSVSWYQQTPGQGLQFLFEYFSETQRNKGNFPGRFSGRQFSNSRSEMNVSTLELGDSALYLCASSLGDRDANEQYFGPGTRLTVT.

The CDR3 reads CASSERTGWDYEQYF. DNA of the CDR3: TGTGCCAGCAGTGAAAGGACAGGGTGGGACTACGAGCAGTACTTC. This chain links TRBV2 with TRBJ2-7; 8 bases are a match to TRBD1. Germline loops: CDR1 SNHLY, CDR2 FYNNEI. The CDR3 has 15 amino acids. V lost 2 bases to trimming and J lost 3 bases; unmatched junction nucleotides: 6.

The chain is built from TRBV9 and TRBJ2-3; D unclear. The CDR3 loop spans 13 amino acids. V lost 3 bases to trimming and J lost 2 bases, with 7 bases between them. Germline V gene sequence: CDR1 SGDLS, CDR2 YYNGEE. The CDR3 protein is CASSAYITDTQYF. The CDR3 nucleotides read TGTGCCAGCAGCGCCTATATCACAGATACGCAGTATTTT.

The rearrangement links TRBV6-5 to TRBJ2-5, with a weak D call TRBD2 (6 bases). Trimming pared 10 bases from V and 0 bases from J, leaving 15 bases between. This CDR3 region has 14 residues. The V gene's germline CDR1 is MNHEY and CDR2 SVGAGI. CDR3 in amino acids: CAIRARGNQETQYF. The CDR3 nucleotides read TGTGCCATCAGGGCCCGGGGGAACCAAGAGACCCAGTACTTC.

A word on this clone: Distinct nucleotide sequences in the sample also encode this CDR3. The chain uses TRBV5-4 and TRBJ2-7; 7 bases match TRBD2. With 0 bases clipped from V and 3 bases from J, the junction kept 6 bases outside the gene matches. This CDR3 spans 15 amino acids. The germline gives CDR1 SGHNT, CDR2 YYREEE (reference sequence). The CDR3 coding sequence is TGTGCCAGCAGCTTGGGACTAGCAGGAAACTACGAGCAGTACTTC. Translated: CASSLGLAGNYEQYF.

The rearrangement joins TRBV5-6 to TRBJ2-7; 8 positions agree with TRBD1. Germline V CDR1 and CDR2: SGHDT, YYEEEE. The CDR3 extends over 15 amino acids. The ends lost 3 bases at V and 5 bases at J; junction bases unmatched: 10. CDR3 sequence reads: CASSSPGQEWNEQYF. The DNA of the CDR3 is TGTGCCAGCAGCTCTCCGGGACAGGAGTGGAACGAGCAGTACTTC.

CDR3 sequence reads: CASSIDSYNEQFF. The CDR3 DNA follows: TGTGCCAGCAGTATTGACAGCTACAATGAGCAGTTCTTC. This rearrangement joins TRBV6-6 to TRBJ2-1; D perhaps matches TRBD1 (5 bases). Germline CDR1 MNHNY, CDR2 SVGAGI (reference sequence). This CDR3 spans 13 amino acids. Trimming shortened V by 5 bases and J by 3 bases, and 8 bases separated the two germline ends.

This sequence joins TRBV7-2 and TRBJ1-2; TRBD1 matches 8 bases. J gave up 1 base and V 4 bases, and 5 bases lay outside the gene matches. Germline V gives CDR1 SGHTA, CDR2 FQGNSA. The CDR3 runs to 15 residues. CDR3 loop: CASSSQGAFNYGYTF. The CDR3 DNA is TGTGCCAGCAGCTCGCAGGGGGCATTTAACTATGGCTACACCTTC.

This clone was observed a few times. The chain joins TRBV5-6 to TRBJ2-5, with 8 bases identical to TRBD1. The DNA matches TRBJ2-7 better at its end, which makes the J call doubtful. The CDR3 is made up of 14 amino acids. Germline lookup yields CDR1 SGHDT and CDR2 YYEEEE. The CDR3 here is CASSITYRGSEQYF. CDR3 bases: TGTGCCAGCAGCATTACATACAGGGGGAGCGAGCAGTACTTC.

This chain uses TRBV10-1 with TRBJ1-1, with TRBD1 matching over 7 bases. This CDR3 has 13 amino acids. Germline V gives CDR1 WNHNN, CDR2 SYGVQD (reference sequence). The V gene end was trimmed by 6 bases and the J gene end by 3 bases; junction bases not matched to a gene: 4. The CDR3 loop is CASSRQGDTEAFF. CDR3 coding DNA: TGCGCCAGCAGCAGACAGGGAGACACTGAAGCTTTCTTT.

The chain employs TRBV6-1 and TRBJ2-7; 10 bases agree with TRBD1. The CDR3 totals 16 residues. Trimming removed 2 bases from V and 2 bases from J; junction bases left unmatched: 6. Germline CDR1 is MNHNS and CDR2 is SASEGT. CDR3 sequence reads: CASSEPGQGSPYEQYF. The CDR3 DNA reads TGTGCCAGCAGTGAACCGGGACAGGGGTCCCCCTACGAGCAGTACTTC.

V usage is TRBV7-2 and J usage is TRBJ2-5; tentatively, D is TRBD2 (6 bases). Germline-derived CDR1 and CDR2 are SGHTA and FQGNSA. The CDR3 covers 14 residues. V was shortened by 0 bases and J by 4 bases, with 9 bases between the two germline ends. CDR3 coding DNA: TGTGCCAGCAGCTTAGCCGGGGGAGGAGAGACCCAGTACTTC. It codes for CASSLAGGGETQYF.

This chain joins TRBV27 and TRBJ2-7; TRBD1 matches 9 bases. Trimming removed 6 bases from V and 4 bases from J; junction bases left unmatched: 7. The length of the CDR3 is 14 residues. CDR1 and CDR2 (germline): MNHEY, SMNVEV (reference sequence). The CDR3, as DNA: TGTGCCAGCAGCTCCGGGACAGGGCTTTACGAGCAGTACTTC. Protein product: CASSSGTGLYEQYF.

V gene TRBV5-1 combines with J gene TRBJ2-3; TRBD1 matches at 10 bases. CDR1 and CDR2 (germline): SGHRS, YFSETQ. The CDR3 covers 16 residues. V was clipped by 4 bases and J by 2 bases; unmatched bases: 7. The CDR3 sequence: CASSPFGTGATDTQYF. The CDR3 DNA reads TGCGCCAGCAGCCCCTTCGGGACAGGGGCCACAGATACGCAGTATTTT.

V gene TRBV5-1 combines with J gene TRBJ1-1; D remains ambiguous. Between the trimmed V and J ends, which lost 6 bases and 4 bases, there was a span of 10 bases. CDR1 is SGHRS, CDR2 YFSETQ, per germline. The CDR3 consists of 12 residues. CDR3 sequence: CASTSGGTEAFF. CDR3 bases: TGCGCCAGCACCTCGGGTGGCACTGAAGCTTTCTTT.

This chain connects TRBV5-6 to TRBJ2-1; 8 bases are a match to TRBD1. Germline lookup yields CDR1 SGHDT and CDR2 YYEEEE. The CDR3 runs 14 residues. V lost 4 bases, J lost 8 bases, and 8 bases stayed unmatched. DNA for the CDR3: TGTGCCAGCAGCGTCAGGGGGCTGAGTGATGAGCAGTTCTTC. Amino acids: CASSVRGLSDEQFF.

This chain links TRBV29-1 with TRBJ1-5; D is possibly TRBD1 (5 bases). Between the trimmed V and J ends, which lost 4 bases and 6 bases, there was a span of 13 bases. The CDR3 runs to 13 residues. Germline lookup yields CDR1 SQVTM and CDR2 ANQGSEA. CDR3: CSVGEGVRQPQHF. The CDR3 bases are TGCAGCGTTGGTGAAGGGGTTCGTCAGCCCCAGCATTTT.

This chain links TRBV2 with TRBJ2-3; 8 nucleotides agree with TRBD2. This CDR3 region has 16 residues. Trimming took 6 bases from V and 3 from J; bases not matched to a gene: 11. Germline V gene lookup returns CDR1 SNHLY and CDR2 FYNNEI. The CDR3 is CASSPGSGIRTDTQYF. CDR3 sequence (DNA): TGTGCCAGCAGCCCGGGTAGCGGGATACGGACAGATACGCAGTATTTT.

J is TRBJ1-2 and V is TRBV10-2; D is unresolved. The CDR3 spans 17 residues. V lost 5 bases and J lost 0, with 19 bases in between. The germline V gene encodes CDR1 WSHSY and CDR2 SAAADI. The DNA for the CDR3 is TGCGCCAGCAGTTCATCGGAGCTTCACATTACTAACTATGGCTACACCTTC. It codes for CASSSSELHITNYGYTF.

This sequence joins TRBV4-1 and TRBJ2-7; TRBD1 matches at 8 bases. The germline CDR1 and CDR2 sequences are MGHRA and YSYEKL. The CDR3 is 17 amino acids. V lost 2 bases and J lost 2; bases outside the gene matches: 11. The CDR3 protein is CASSQPPRRTGPYEQYF. In DNA form, the CDR3 reads TGCGCCAGCAGCCAACCCCCCCGGAGGACAGGGCCCTACGAGCAGTACTTC.

Remarks on this clone: The germline gene is not matched at one end of the junction; a read error may be the cause. The J gene is TRBJ2-1, the V gene TRBV7-9, with D perhaps matching TRBD1 (6 bases). The CDR3 is 12 amino acids. Germline V gene data show CDR1 as SEHNR and CDR2 as FQNEAQ (reference sequence). The CDR3: CVSSSDRNEQFF. The CDR3 region has the DNA TGTGTCAGCAGCTCCGACAGGAATGAGCAGTTCTTC.